Reported below is one T cell receptor (beta chain). This entry comes from a study of T cell clones after liver transplantation. This table comes from immunoSEQ multiplex PCR, and its TCRdb copy is limited to in-frame clones, with some not included. The sample carries around 75,000 clones, roughly 84% recorded once. The TCR sequence derives from a human patient who received a liver transplant. The graft donor may account for some of the T cells. The sample in question was CD4+ T cells from blood, obtained less than 50 months after liver transplant.

CDR3 loop: CASSLDGYNSPLHF. The CDR3 DNA is TGTGCCAGCAGCTTAGACGGGTATAATTCACCCCTCCACTTT. V is TRBV7-3 and J is TRBJ1-6; the D is unclear. Between the trimmed V and J ends, which lost 2 bases and 4 bases, there was a span of 6 bases. Germline CDR1 and CDR2: SGHTA and FQGTGA. CDR3 length: 14 amino acids.